The 17 T cell receptor beta chains in this list originate from one sample, sequenced in a study of blood T cells in healthy people across ages. A second about 7 to 12 cycle PCR used barcoded and J-beta primers. Each CDR3 protein is one row after TCRdb ran MiXCR on the 5' RACE reads. The profile shows approximately 800,000 distinct CDR3 sequences, roughly 35% of them singletons. Material: blood. Receptor source: a man aged 18-30 years in good health.

This clonotype was detected many times. The J gene is TRBJ1-2, the V gene TRBV4-1, with TRBD1 matching over 7 bases. This CDR3 is built from 15 residues. Trimming took 0 bases from V and 3 from J; bases not matched to a gene: 4. Germline V gives CDR1 MGHRA, CDR2 YSYEKL. CDR3 sequence reads: CASSQDPGTDYGYTF. CDR3 nucleotide sequence: TGCGCCAGCAGCCAAGATCCGGGGACAGACTATGGCTACACCTTC.

There are a few counts of this clonotype. This chain connects TRBV18 to TRBJ1-5; D perhaps matches TRBD1 (5 bases). This CDR3 is built from 16 residues. The V end was cut by 5 bases, the J end by 2 bases, with 16 bases between. Germline V gives CDR1 KGHSH, CDR2 LQKENI. The CDR3 loop is CASSIGLDTGNQPQHF. CDR3 DNA: TGTGCCAGCTCAATCGGGCTGGACACCGGCAATCAGCCCCAGCATTTT.

This clonotype was seen once. The gene calls are TRBV12-3 or TRBV12-4 and TRBJ2-3, with TRBD2 matching over 8 bases. The V and J ends lost 6 bases and 1 base, in that order; junction bases with no gene match: 6. The CDR3 is 15 residues long. The CDR3 sequence is CASSANGGGTDTQYF. DNA of the CDR3: TGTGCCAGCAGCGCTAACGGGGGGGGCACAGATACGCAGTATTTT.

This clonotype has just a few counts. The chain is built from TRBV4-3 and TRBJ1-2, with D tentatively TRBD1 (6 bases). The CDR3 totals 15 residues. V was shortened by 6 bases and J by 1 base, with 15 bases between the two germline ends. Germline V CDR1 and CDR2: LGHNA, YSLEER. The CDR3 nucleotides are TGCGCCAGCAGTCACTCGGACAGATTTAACTATGGCTACACCTTC. It specifies CASSHSDRFNYGYTF.

The J gene is TRBJ1-1, the V gene TRBV7-2; TRBD1 might be the D (5 bases). Germline-derived CDR1 and CDR2 are SGHTA and FQGNSA. Between the trimmed V and J ends, which lost 1 base and 7 bases, there was a span of 13 bases. The CDR3 totals 14 residues. This chain's CDR3 is CASSLGPRGSEAFF. The CDR3, as DNA: TGTGCCAGCAGCTTAGGACCTCGGGGGAGTGAAGCTTTCTTT.

This sequence joins TRBV12-3 or TRBV12-4 and TRBJ2-1; the D gene is possibly TRBD2 (5 bases). Between the trimmed V and J ends, which lost 7 bases and 4 bases, there was a span of 11 bases. This CDR3 is 13 amino acids long. The CDR3 DNA reads TGTGCCAGCACCGACGGGGTTTACAATGAGCAGTTCTTC. Protein sequence: CASTDGVYNEQFF.

For this clonotype: A junction boundary mismatches the germline segment, possibly from a read error. The chain employs TRBV19 and TRBJ1-1; TRBD1 aligns across 12 bases. Germline CDR1 LNHDA, CDR2 SQIVND (reference sequence). The CDR3 covers 16 residues. The CDR3 here is CATQGDRGRENTEAFF. CDR3 sequence (DNA): TGTGCCACCCAGGGGGACAGGGGGCGCGAGAACACCGAAGCTTTCTTT.

In its sample, this clonotype was seen a few times. The chain recombines TRBV12-3 or TRBV12-4 with TRBJ1-2; 7 bases agree with TRBD1. The V segment lost 6 bases and the J segment 6 bases; nucleotides outside the gene matches: 19. The CDR3 runs to 17 residues. The CDR3, as DNA: TGTGCCAGCAGCTCGCCGGCCGGGACAGAAGTTCCGAATGGCTACACCTTC. Residues: CASSSPAGTEVPNGYTF.

The CDR3 reads CASSRGDPDTQYF. The CDR3 nucleotides are TGTGCCAGCTCAAGGGGGGATCCAGATACGCAGTATTTT. This rearrangement joins TRBV6-5 to TRBJ2-3, with D perhaps being TRBD1 or TRBD2 (6 bases each). The CDR3 sequence is 13 residues long. CDR1 is MNHEY and CDR2 is SVGAGI in the germline V gene. V lost 8 bases, J lost 4 bases, and 13 bases lay in between.

In its sample, this clonotype was seen many times. The chain uses TRBV4-1 and TRBJ1-2; D not certain. Trimming took off 0 bases at V and 0 bases at J, with 5 bases between the two ends. CDR1 and CDR2 from the germline V gene are MGHRA and YSYEKL. The CDR3 spans 14 residues. CDR3 DNA: TGCGCCAGCAGCCAAGACGGTTCTAACTATGGCTACACCTTC. It specifies CASSQDGSNYGYTF.

This clonotype was recorded a few times. This sequence joins TRBV27 and TRBJ2-7; D is uncertain. The V gene's germline CDR1 is MNHEY and CDR2 SMNVEV (reference sequence). The CDR3 runs 14 residues. V lost 5 bases to trimming and J lost 0 bases, with 11 bases between them. CDR3 in amino acids: CASSQNSISYEQYF. The CDR3 DNA sequence: TGTGCCAGCAGTCAAAACTCGATCTCCTACGAGCAGTACTTC.

This clonotype was detected only a few times. This sequence joins TRBV20-1 and TRBJ1-5, with D unresolved. The CDR3 covers 13 residues. Germline V gives CDR1 DFQATT, CDR2 SNEGSKA (reference sequence). V lost 5 bases and J 4 bases, leaving 12 bases between the germline ends. This CDR3 reads CSAPEGGNQPQHF. CDR3 nucleotides: TGCAGTGCTCCCGAGGGAGGTAATCAGCCCCAGCATTTT.

The table lists this clonotype with a few counts. CDR3: CASSVQRGASSNEQYF. The CDR3 DNA reads TGCGCCAGCAGCGTTCAAAGGGGGGCCTCCTCCAATGAGCAGTACTTC. The chain is built from TRBV5-1 and TRBJ2-7; D is tentatively TRBD1 or TRBD2 (6 bases each). Trimming shortened V by 4 bases and J by 7 bases, and 24 bases separated the two germline ends. This CDR3 comprises 16 residues. Germline lookup yields CDR1 SGHRS and CDR2 YFSETQ.

This clonotype appeared many times. The CDR3 DNA sequence: TGTGCCAGCAGTCCAGGGCCCTCCGGGTATGGCTACACCTTC. Protein: CASSPGPSGYGYTF. This rearrangement joins TRBV12-3 or TRBV12-4 to TRBJ1-2; possible D gene TRBD1, 5 bases. The CDR3 is 14 amino acids. V was shortened by 5 bases and J by 5 bases, with 15 bases between the two germline ends.

V is TRBV10-3 and J is TRBJ2-2; D is ambiguous. V was trimmed by 11 bases and J by 5 bases, leaving 9 bases between them. In germline, CDR1 is ENHRY, CDR2 SYGVKD. The CDR3 is 11 amino acids. The CDR3 loop is CAASGTGELFF. For the CDR3, the DNA is TGTGCCGCGAGTGGGACCGGGGAGCTGTTTTTT.

Ten or more counts support this clonotype. The chain recombines TRBV12-3 or TRBV12-4 with TRBJ1-2; perhaps TRBD1 as D (5 bases). The CDR3 totals 14 residues. V was clipped by 3 bases and J by 8 bases, with 16 bases between them. This chain's CDR3 is CASSFQGPLSGYTF. The CDR3 bases are TGTGCCAGCAGTTTCCAGGGTCCCCTATCCGGCTACACCTTC.

This clonotype was counted a few times. V is TRBV12-3 or TRBV12-4 and J is TRBJ2-1, with TRBD1 identical over 7 bases. Trimming cost V 8 bases and J 15 bases; bases outside gene matches: 13. CDR3 length: 12 residues. CDR3 nucleotide sequence: TGTGCCAGCGCTACCACGACAGGGCCAGGGTTCTTC. This encodes CASATTTGPGFF.